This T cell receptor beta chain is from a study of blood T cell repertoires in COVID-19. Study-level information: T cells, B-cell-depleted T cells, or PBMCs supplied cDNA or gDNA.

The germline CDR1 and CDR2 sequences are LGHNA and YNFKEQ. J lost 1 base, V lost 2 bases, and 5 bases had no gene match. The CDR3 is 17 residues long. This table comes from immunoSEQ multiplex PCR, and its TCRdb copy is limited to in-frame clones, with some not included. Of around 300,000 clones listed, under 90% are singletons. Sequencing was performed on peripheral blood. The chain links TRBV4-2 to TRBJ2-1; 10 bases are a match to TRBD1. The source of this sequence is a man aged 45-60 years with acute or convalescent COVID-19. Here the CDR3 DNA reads TGTGCCAGCAGCCAACCCGGGACAGGGGATTCCTACAATGAGCAGTTCTTC. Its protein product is CASSQPGTGDSYNEQFF.